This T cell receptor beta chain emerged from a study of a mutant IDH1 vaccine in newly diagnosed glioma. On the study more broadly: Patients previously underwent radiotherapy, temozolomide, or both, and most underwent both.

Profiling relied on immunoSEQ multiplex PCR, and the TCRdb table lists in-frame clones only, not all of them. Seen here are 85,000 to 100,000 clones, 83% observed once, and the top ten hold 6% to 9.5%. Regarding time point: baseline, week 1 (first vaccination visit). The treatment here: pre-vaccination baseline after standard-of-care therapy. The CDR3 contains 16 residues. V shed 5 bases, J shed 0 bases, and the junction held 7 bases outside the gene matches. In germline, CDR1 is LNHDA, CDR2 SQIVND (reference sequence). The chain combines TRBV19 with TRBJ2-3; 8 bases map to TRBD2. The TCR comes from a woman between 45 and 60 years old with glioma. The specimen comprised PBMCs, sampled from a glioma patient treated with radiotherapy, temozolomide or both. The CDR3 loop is CASSVERGSSTDTQYF. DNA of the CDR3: TGTGCCAGTAGTGTCGAGCGGGGGTCTAGCACAGATACGCAGTATTTT.